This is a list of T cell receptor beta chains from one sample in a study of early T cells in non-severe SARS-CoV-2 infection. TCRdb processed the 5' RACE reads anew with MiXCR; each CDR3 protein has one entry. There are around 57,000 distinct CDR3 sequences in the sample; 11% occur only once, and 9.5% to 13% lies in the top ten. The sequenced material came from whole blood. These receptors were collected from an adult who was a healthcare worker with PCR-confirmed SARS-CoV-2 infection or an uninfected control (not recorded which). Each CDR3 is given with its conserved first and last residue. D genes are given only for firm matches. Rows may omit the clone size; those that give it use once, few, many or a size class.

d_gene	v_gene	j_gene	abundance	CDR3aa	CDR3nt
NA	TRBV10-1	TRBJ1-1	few	CASSEWRNTEAFF	TGCGCCAGCAGTGAGTGGAGGAACACTGAAGCTTTCTTT
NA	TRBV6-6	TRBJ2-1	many	CASTHPVSYGNEQFF	TGTGCCAGCACCCACCCAGTAAGTTATGGCAATGAGCAGTTCTTC
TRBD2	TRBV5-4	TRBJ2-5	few	CASSLNAPTLLAGGQETQYF	TGTGCCAGCAGCTTAAATGCCCCAACTTTACTAGCGGGAGGCCAAGAGACCCAGTACTTC
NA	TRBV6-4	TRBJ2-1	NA	CASSLLEASNEQFF	TGTGCCAGCAGTCTACTGGAGGCGTCCAATGAGCAGTTCTTC
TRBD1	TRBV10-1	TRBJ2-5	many	CASSKGAGTQYF	TGCGCCAGCAGTAAGGGGGCCGGGACCCAGTACTTC
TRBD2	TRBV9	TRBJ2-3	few	CASSVALAGDDTQYF	TGTGCCAGCAGCGTAGCACTAGCGGGTGACGATACGCAGTATTTT
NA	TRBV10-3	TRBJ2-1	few	CAISESGGSSYNEQFF	TGTGCCATCAGTGAATCCGGGGGAAGCTCCTACAATGAGCAGTTCTTC
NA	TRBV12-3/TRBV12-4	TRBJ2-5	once	CASSVQQETQYF	TGTGCCAGCAGTGTCCAGCAAGAGACCCAGTACTTC
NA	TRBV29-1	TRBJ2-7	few	CSVAQTYEQYF	TGCAGCGTCGCACAGACCTACGAGCAGTACTTC
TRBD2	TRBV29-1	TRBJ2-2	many	CSVEASGGFVGELFF	TGCAGCGTTGAGGCTAGCGGGGGGTTCGTCGGGGAGCTGTTTTTT
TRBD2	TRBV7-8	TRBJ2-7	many	CASSMTREGSYEQYF	TGTGCCAGCAGCATGACTCGGGAGGGGTCCTACGAGCAGTACTTC
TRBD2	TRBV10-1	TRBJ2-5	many	CASSYGGETQYF	TGCGCCAGCAGTTACGGGGGGGAGACCCAGTACTTC
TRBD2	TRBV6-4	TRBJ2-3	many	CASSETSGGTDTQYF	TGTGCCAGCAGTGAGACTAGCGGGGGCACAGATACGCAGTATTTT
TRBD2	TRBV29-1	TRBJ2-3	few	CSAQTSGGGTDTQYF	TGCAGCGCCCAGACTAGCGGGGGGGGCACAGATACGCAGTATTTT
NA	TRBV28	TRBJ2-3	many	CASRGDTQYF	TGTGCCAGCAGAGGAGATACGCAGTATTTT
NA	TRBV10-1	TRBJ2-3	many	CASSESFTDTQYF	TGCGCCAGCAGTGAGTCCTTCACAGATACGCAGTATTTT
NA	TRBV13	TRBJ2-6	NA	CASSLGLESGANVLTF	TGTGCCAGCAGCTTAGGATTGGAATCTGGGGCCAACGTCCTGACTTTC
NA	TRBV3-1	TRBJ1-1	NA	CASSQGWGGTEAFF	TGTGCCAGCAGCCAAGGATGGGGAGGCACTGAAGCTTTCTTT
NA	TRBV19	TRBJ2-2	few	CASSIGETGELFF	TGTGCCAGTAGTATAGGGGAGACCGGGGAGCTGTTTTTT
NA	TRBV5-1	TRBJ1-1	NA	CASSLASGATKENTEAFF	TGCGCCAGCAGCTTGGCCTCTGGGGCCACAAAAGAGAACACTGAAGCTTTCTTT
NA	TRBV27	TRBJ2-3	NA	CASRSRHITDTQYF	TGTGCCAGCAGGTCTAGGCATATCACAGATACGCAGTATTTT
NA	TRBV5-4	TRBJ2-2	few	CASSLDPENTGELFF	TGTGCCAGCAGCTTGGACCCGGAGAACACCGGGGAGCTGTTTTTT
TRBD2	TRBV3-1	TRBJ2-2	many	CASSFGTSSTGELFF	TGTGCCAGCAGCTTCGGGACTAGCAGCACCGGGGAGCTGTTTTTT
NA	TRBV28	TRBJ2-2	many	CASSHTGELFF	TGTGCCAGCAGTCACACCGGGGAGCTGTTTTTT
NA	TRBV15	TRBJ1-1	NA	CATSRENLGTEAFF	TGTGCCACCAGCAGAGAGAACTTAGGGACTGAAGCTTTCTTT
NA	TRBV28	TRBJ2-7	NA	CASSRLAYEQYF	TGTGCCAGCAGTCGACTGGCCTACGAGCAGTACTTC
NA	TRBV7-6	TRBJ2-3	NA	CASSLIAAAGTQYF	TGTGCCAGCAGCTTGATCGCCGCCGCGGGTACGCAGTATTTT
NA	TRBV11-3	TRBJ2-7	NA	CASSYSRGYEQYF	TGTGCCAGCAGCTATTCCAGAGGGTACGAGCAGTACTTC
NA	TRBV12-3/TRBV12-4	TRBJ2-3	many	CASSRMFRTVSPTDTQYF	TGTGCCAGCAGTAGGATGTTCCGGACAGTGTCTCCCACAGATACGCAGTATTTT
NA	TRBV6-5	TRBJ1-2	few	CASSVYFAQEGYGYTF	TGTGCCAGCAGTGTGTACTTTGCGCAGGAGGGATATGGCTACACCTTC
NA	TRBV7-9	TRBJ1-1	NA	CASSLDRSTEAFF	TGTGCCAGCAGCTTAGACAGGAGCACTGAAGCTTTCTTT
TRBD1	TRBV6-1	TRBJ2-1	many	CASSEAQGRNEQFF	TGTGCCAGCAGTGAAGCACAGGGGCGGAATGAGCAGTTCTTC
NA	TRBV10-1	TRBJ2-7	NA	CASRKDSSSYEQYF	TGCGCCAGCAGAAAGGATTCCAGCTCCTACGAGCAGTACTTC
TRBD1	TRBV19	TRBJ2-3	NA	CASSGADRGMTDTQYF	TGTGCCAGTAGTGGGGCGGACAGGGGGATGACAGATACGCAGTATTTT
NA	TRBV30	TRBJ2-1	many	CAWKYSWNNEQFF	TGTGCCTGGAAGTATTCGTGGAACAATGAGCAGTTCTTC
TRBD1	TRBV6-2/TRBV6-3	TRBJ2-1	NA	CASRPPDRGIYNEQFF	TGTGCCAGCAGACCTCCGGACAGGGGAATCTACAATGAGCAGTTCTTC
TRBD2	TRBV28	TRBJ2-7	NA	CASRGYSGVSYEQYF	TGTGCCAGCAGGGGGTATAGCGGGGTCTCCTACGAGCAGTACTTC
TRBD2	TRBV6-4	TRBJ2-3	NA	CASSLAGVKDTQYF	TGTGCCAGCAGCCTAGCGGGGGTAAAAGATACGCAGTATTTT
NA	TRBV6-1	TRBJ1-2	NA	CASSEYPSGVGGYTF	TGTGCCAGCAGTGAATACCCCAGCGGGGTCGGAGGCTACACCTTC
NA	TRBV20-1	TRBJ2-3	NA	CSARDQGFSDTQYF	TGCAGTGCTAGAGATCAGGGTTTCTCAGATACGCAGTATTTT
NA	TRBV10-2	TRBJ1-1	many	CASSRTDNTEAFF	TGCGCCAGCAGTCGGACAGATAACACTGAAGCTTTCTTT
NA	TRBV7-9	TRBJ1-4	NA	CASSLAEVTNEKLFF	TGTGCCAGCAGCTTAGCGGAAGTAACTAATGAAAAACTGTTTTTT
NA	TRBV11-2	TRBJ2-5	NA	CASSLDPGQETQYF	TGTGCCAGCAGCTTAGACCCAGGTCAAGAGACCCAGTACTTC
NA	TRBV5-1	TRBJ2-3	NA	CASSLAGLSTDTQYF	TGCGCCAGCAGCTTGGCCGGGCTTAGCACAGATACGCAGTATTTT
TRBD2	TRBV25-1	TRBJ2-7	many	CATRGGGRYEQYF	TGTGCCACCAGGGGCGGGGGGCGATACGAGCAGTACTTC
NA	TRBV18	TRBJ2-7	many	CASSPSRDVTYEQYF	TGTGCCAGCTCCCCCTCCCGGGACGTAACCTACGAGCAGTACTTC
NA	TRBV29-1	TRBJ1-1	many	CSVEPGIQNTEAFF	TGCAGCGTTGAACCAGGAATTCAGAACACTGAAGCTTTCTTT
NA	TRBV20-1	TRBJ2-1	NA	CSAERGNEQFF	TGCAGTGCTGAGAGGGGGAATGAGCAGTTCTTC